Below are 10 T cell receptor beta chains sequenced from a single sample in a study of PD-L1 blockade in urothelial cancer. Sequenced by immunoSEQ multiplex PCR; TCRdb stores in-frame clones only, minus some. The sample shows tens of thousands of clones, roughly 84% of them seen only once. Indicated time point: peripheral blood 6 weeks after treatment start. The material was PBMCs, obtained around atezolizumab (anti-PD-L1) treatment. The receptors were sampled from a man aged 70 or older with urothelial cancer.

The chain combines TRBV5-8 with TRBJ2-5; 9 bases align to TRBD2. Germline V gene sequence: CDR1 SGHTS, CDR2 YDEGEE. The J segment lost 4 bases and the V segment lost 0 bases, leaving 4 bases of the junction unmatched. CDR3 length equals 15 residues. The CDR3 DNA sequence: TGTGCCAGCAGCTTGGTAGGACTAGCGCGAGAGACCCAGTACTTC. Its translation is CASSLVGLARETQYF. Full variable domain (remainder filled in from reference TRBV5-8 and TRBJ2-5): EAGVTQSPTHLIKTRGQQATLRCSPISGHTSVYWYQQALGLGLQFLLWYDEGEERNRGNFPPRFSGRQFPNYSSELNVNALELEDSALYLCASSLVGLARETQYFGPGTRLLVL.

V is TRBV29-1 and J is TRBJ1-3; a possible D gene is TRBD1 (6 bases). The CDR3 consists of 15 residues. V lost 3 bases and J lost 0, with 12 bases in between. Germline V gene lookup returns CDR1 SQVTM and CDR2 ANQGSEA. CDR3 DNA: TGCAGCGTTGAGACAGGACCCACCTCTGGAAACACCATATATTTT. Encoded protein: CSVETGPTSGNTIYF.

A few counts support this clone. One end of the junction is discordant with germline, which a read error may explain. This rearrangement joins TRBV7-7 to TRBJ1-1, with a weak D call TRBD1 (5 bases). Germline CDR1 SSHAT, CDR2 FNYEAQ (reference sequence). CDR3 length equals 14 residues. The DNA of the CDR3 is TGTGCTAGCAGCTTAGCCCTGGGGGGGATTGAAGCTTTCTTT. Translating it yields CASSLALGGIEAFF.

The chain combines TRBV6-1 with TRBJ1-1; D gene ambiguous. Germline values: CDR1 MNHNS, CDR2 SASEGT. This CDR3 spans 14 amino acids. With 4 bases removed from V and 1 base from J, the gap between germline ends came to 10 bases. CDR3 DNA: TGTGCCAGCAGTGCGGAGGGATGGAACACTGAAGCTTTCTTT. Its translation is CASSAEGWNTEAFF.

This clone was observed a handful of times. CDR3 residues: CAWSVRYGYTF. CDR3 DNA: TGTGCCTGGAGTGTACGGTATGGCTACACCTTC. The chain is built from TRBV30 and TRBJ1-2; D gene ambiguous. Germline V gives CDR1 GTSNPN, CDR2 SVGIG (reference sequence). The CDR3 covers 11 residues. The V end was cut by 0 bases, the J end by 5 bases, with 4 bases between.

V gene TRBV5-1 combines with J gene TRBJ1-4, with D possibly being TRBD1 (5 bases). V was shortened by 1 base and J by 4 bases, with 11 bases between the two germline ends. In germline, CDR1 is SGHRS, CDR2 YFSETQ. The CDR3 runs to 15 residues. In DNA, the CDR3 is TGCGCCAGCAGCTTGCAGGGACTCAGTAATGAAAAACTGTTTTTT. Translation gives CASSLQGLSNEKLFF. The variable domain in full, with the rest retrieved from reference TRBV5-1 and TRBJ1-4, is KAGVTQTPRYLIKTRGQQVTLSCSPISGHRSVSWYQQTPGQGLQFLFEYFSETQRNKGNFPGRFSGRQFSNSRSEMNVSTLELGDSALYLCASSLQGLSNEKLFFGSGTQLSVL.

The chain recombines TRBV13 with TRBJ1-2, with a weak D call TRBD1 (6 bases). The germline V gene has CDR1 PRHDT and CDR2 FYEKMQ (reference sequence). Trimming pared 4 bases from V and 4 bases from J, leaving 10 bases between. This CDR3 comprises 13 residues. The CDR3 sequence is CASSSQGIYGYTF. DNA of the CDR3: TGTGCCAGCAGCTCACAGGGAATCTATGGCTACACCTTC.

The V and J genes are TRBV30 and TRBJ1-2, with D hard to call. Germline CDR1 GTSNPN, CDR2 SVGIG (reference sequence). This CDR3 is built from 11 residues. Trimming pared 0 bases from V and 10 bases from J, leaving 9 bases between. CDR3 protein: CAWSVHPVYTF. The CDR3 nucleotides are TGTGCCTGGAGTGTACACCCAGTCTACACCTTC.

The V call is TRBV10-1, the J call TRBJ2-3; a possible D gene is TRBD1 (6 bases). This CDR3 spans 14 amino acids. Trimming cost V 4 bases and J 2 bases, with 10 bases left between them. Germline V gene data show CDR1 as WNHNN and CDR2 as SYGVQD (reference sequence). The CDR3 loop reads CASSGGQNTDTQYF. The DNA for the CDR3 is TGCGCCAGCAGTGGAGGACAGAACACAGATACGCAGTATTTT.

The chain couples TRBV5-1 to TRBJ1-1; TRBD1 might be the D (6 bases). The germline V gene encodes CDR1 SGHRS and CDR2 YFSETQ. Trimming took 6 bases from V and 1 from J, leaving 13 bases between them. The CDR3 is 14 amino acids. CDR3 loop: CASTGPGANTEAFF. CDR3 sequence (DNA): TGCGCCAGCACTGGGCCAGGGGCGAACACTGAAGCTTTCTTT. Variable domain in full (rest from reference TRBV5-1 and TRBJ1-1): KAGVTQTPRYLIKTRGQQVTLSCSPISGHRSVSWYQQTPGQGLQFLFEYFSETQRNKGNFPGRFSGRQFSNSRSEMNVSTLELGDSALYLCASTGPGANTEAFFGQGTRLTVV.